This T cell receptor (beta chain) appears in the sequencing data of a study of blood T cell repertoires in COVID-19. The V gene end was trimmed by 2 bases and the J gene end by 7 bases; junction bases not matched to a gene: 0. The CDR3 has 12 amino acids. CDR1 is KGHSH and CDR2 is LQKENI in the germline V gene. The table came from immunoSEQ multiplex PCR; TCRdb's copy has only in-frame clones and leaves some out. The sample yields over 150,000 clones, around nine tenths seen once. The genes are TRBV18 and TRBJ1-1; TRBD1 agrees at 8 bases. The receptor comes from a woman aged 18-30 years who had recovered from COVID-19. The specimen sequenced was peripheral blood. The DNA for the CDR3 is TGTGCCAGCTCACCAGGGACAGGTGAAGCTTTCTTT. Its translation: CASSPGTGEAFF.